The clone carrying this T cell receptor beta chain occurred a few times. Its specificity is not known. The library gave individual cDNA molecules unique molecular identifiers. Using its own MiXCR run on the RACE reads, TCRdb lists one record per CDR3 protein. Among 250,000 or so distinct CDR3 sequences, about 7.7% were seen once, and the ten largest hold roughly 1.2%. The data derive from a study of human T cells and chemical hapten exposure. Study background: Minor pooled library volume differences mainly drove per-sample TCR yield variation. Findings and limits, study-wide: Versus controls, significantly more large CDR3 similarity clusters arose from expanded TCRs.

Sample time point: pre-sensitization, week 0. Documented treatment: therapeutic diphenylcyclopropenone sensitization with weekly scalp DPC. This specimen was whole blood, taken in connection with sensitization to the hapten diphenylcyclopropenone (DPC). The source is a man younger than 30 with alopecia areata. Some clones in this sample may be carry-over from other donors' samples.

This chain's CDR3 is CASSLESRTGNYGYTF. The CDR3 nucleotides read TGTGCCAGCAGCTTAGAATCTCGGACAGGCAACTATGGCTACACCTTC. The genes are TRBV7-2 and TRBJ1-2, with TRBD1 matching 7 bases. There are 16 residues in the CDR3. The trim removed 1 base at V and 2 bases at J, leaving 7 bases unmatched. Germline loops: CDR1 SGHTA, CDR2 FQGNSA.